The 16 T cell receptor beta chains below all came from one sample that was sequenced in a study of T-cell memory formation after mild COVID-19. TCRdb re-called the 5' RACE reads with MiXCR, one entry per CDR3 protein. This table holds about 130,000 distinct CDR3 sequences, about 6% found once. Input material: PBMCs or a T cell subset sorted from them (not recorded which). The receptor source for this set is an adult woman who had mild COVID-19 (a few samples of this study predate the infection). Cell type and time point are not known.

This clonotype has at least ten counts. The chain has TRBV5-5 and TRBJ2-7, with a possible D match to TRBD2 (7 bases). The germline V gene has CDR1 SGHKS and CDR2 YYEKEE (reference sequence). This CDR3 spans 17 amino acids. V was trimmed by 4 bases and J by 3 bases, leaving 23 bases between them. CDR3 loop: CASSPVGGAIRNYEQYF. The CDR3 DNA reads as TGTGCCAGCAGCCCAGTTGGGGGGGCGATCCGAAACTACGAGCAGTACTTC.

In its sample, this clonotype was seen many times. This chain links TRBV20-1 with TRBJ2-3, with 11 bases that match TRBD2. Germline V gives CDR1 DFQATT, CDR2 SNEGSKA (reference sequence). V was clipped by 5 bases and J by 6 bases; unmatched bases: 10. The CDR3 totals 15 residues. Here the CDR3 DNA reads TGCAGTGCTGGTCAACTAGCGGGGGAGGGGGATACGCAGTATTTT. The encoded protein is CSAGQLAGEGDTQYF.

This clonotype was seen more than once but under ten times. V and J are TRBV24-1 and TRBJ2-1; 10 bases are shared with TRBD2. Germline values: CDR1 KGHDR, CDR2 SFDVKD. The CDR3 consists of 14 residues. V lost 7 bases and J lost 3; bases outside the gene matches: 2. CDR3 in amino acids: CATSPSGSYNEQFF. The CDR3 DNA follows: TGTGCCACCAGCCCTAGCGGGAGCTACAATGAGCAGTTCTTC.

The chain joins TRBV3-1 to TRBJ1-5, with D unclear. The CDR3 spans 13 residues. From germline, CDR1 is LGHDT and CDR2 YNNKEL (reference sequence). Trimming stripped 2 bases from V and 5 bases from J, with 7 bases between. CDR3 amino acids: CASSQSGDQPQHF. Here the CDR3 DNA reads TGTGCCAGCAGCCAATCGGGAGATCAGCCCCAGCATTTT. The full variable domain, rest sourced from reference TRBV3-1 and TRBJ1-5, is DTAVSQTPKYLVTQMGNDKSIKCEQNLGHDTMYWYKQDSKKFLKIMFSYNNKELIINETVPNRFSPKSPDKAHLNLHINSLELGDSAVYFCASSQSGDQPQHFGDGTRLSIL.

The gene calls are TRBV12-3 or TRBV12-4 and TRBJ2-3, with 9 positions matching TRBD2. Trimming removed 5 bases from V and 9 bases from J; junction bases left unmatched: 9. The CDR3 runs to 14 residues. The CDR3 DNA is TGTGCCAGCAGTGCTAGCGGGGAAATGGGGACGCAGTATTTT. Protein: CASSASGEMGTQYF.

This clonotype was recorded a few times. The gene calls are TRBV5-1 and TRBJ2-7, with D possibly TRBD2 on 6 matching bases. This CDR3 contains 15 residues. Per the germline V gene, CDR1 is SGHRS and CDR2 is YFSETQ. V was clipped by 0 bases and J by 0 bases, with 10 bases between them. CDR3 region: CASSLVGGSSYEQYF. CDR3 nucleotides: TGCGCCAGCAGCTTGGTCGGGGGTTCCTCCTACGAGCAGTACTTC.

V usage is TRBV7-2 and J usage is TRBJ1-6; D is ambiguous. Germline V CDR1 and CDR2: SGHTA, FQGNSA. CDR3 length: 13 amino acids. Trimming cost V 3 bases and J 7 bases, with 7 bases left between them. DNA of the CDR3: TGTGCCAGCAGCTTCCGAGGGAATTCACCCCTCCACTTT. The encoded protein is CASSFRGNSPLHF.

V gene TRBV7-2 combines with J gene TRBJ2-3; 10 bases fit TRBD2. CDR3 length equals 18 residues. CDR1 is SGHTA and CDR2 is FQGNSA in the germline V gene. V shed 5 bases, J shed 0 bases, and the junction held 11 bases outside the gene matches. DNA for the CDR3: TGTGCCAGCAGCCCGACGAGCGGGGGGGCCCTGAGCACAGATACGCAGTATTTT. Protein sequence: CASSPTSGGALSTDTQYF.

The chain is built from TRBV5-1 and TRBJ2-7, with 11 nucleotides matching TRBD2. J was trimmed by 3 bases and V by 5 bases; bases with no gene match: 4. The germline V gene encodes CDR1 SGHRS and CDR2 YFSETQ. The CDR3 loop spans 14 amino acids. This CDR3 reads CASRTTSGDYEQYF. DNA of the CDR3: TGCGCCAGCAGAACGACTAGCGGGGACTACGAGCAGTACTTC.

This clonotype showed up just a few times. The rearrangement joins TRBV19 to TRBJ1-2; D not certain. This CDR3 spans 13 amino acids. The V and J ends lost 4 bases and 8 bases respectively, with 14 bases between them. From germline, CDR1 is LNHDA and CDR2 SQIVND (reference sequence). The CDR3 coding sequence is TGTGCCAGTAGTACCCGGGAGGTCTGGGGCTACACCTTC. It yields the protein CASSTREVWGYTF.

J is TRBJ2-1 and V is TRBV12-3 or TRBV12-4; 8 nucleotides line up with TRBD2. The CDR3 length is 14 residues. After removal of 6 bases from V and 8 bases from J, the junction contained 9 bases not matched to a gene. CDR3 in DNA: TGTGCCAGCAGCCCTCGACTAGCGTTATATGAGCAGTTCTTC. Amino acid sequence: CASSPRLALYEQFF.

The CDR3 sequence is CASRSGAGRGISTF. CDR3 nucleotide sequence: TGTGCCAGCCGCAGTGGGGCCGGGCGGGGGATAAGCACCTTC. The genes are TRBV27 and TRBJ1-2; possibly TRBD1 for D (5 bases). This CDR3 region has 14 residues. Trimming cost V 8 bases and J 13 bases, with 26 bases left between them. The germline V gene encodes CDR1 MNHEY and CDR2 SMNVEV (reference sequence).

This chain uses TRBV7-9 with TRBJ2-3; a weak D match, TRBD2 (6 bases). Deletions cut 5 bases from V and 3 bases from J, with 15 bases between. There are 15 residues in the CDR3. In germline, CDR1 is SEHNR, CDR2 FQNEAQ (reference sequence). The CDR3 DNA follows: TGTGCCAGCAGCCAGTTGGGGAGGAGGACAGATACGCAGTATTTT. Amino acids: CASSQLGRRTDTQYF.

This clonotype came up many times. The rearrangement uses TRBV4-1 and TRBJ2-2; a possible D gene is TRBD1 (6 bases). The CDR3 sequence is 16 residues long. Per the germline V gene, CDR1 is MGHRA and CDR2 is YSYEKL. Trimming removed 6 bases at V and 3 bases at J, with 17 bases between. CDR3 sequence: CASRPAGTQYTGELFF. DNA of the CDR3: TGCGCCAGCAGACCGGCCGGGACACAATACACCGGGGAGCTGTTTTTT.

This clonotype appeared a few times. V and J are TRBV6-1 and TRBJ1-2, with TRBD1 as a possible D gene (5 bases). Germline-derived CDR1 and CDR2 are MNHNS and SASEGT. This CDR3 has 16 residues. V lost 0 bases to trimming and J lost 5 bases, with 16 bases between them. In nucleotides, the CDR3 is TGTGCCAGCAGTGAAGCGCTTTTGACAGTAGATTATGGCTACACCTTC. It codes for CASSEALLTVDYGYTF.

This rearrangement joins TRBV12-3 or TRBV12-4 to TRBJ2-1; D might be TRBD1 (7 bases). V lost 3 bases and J 8 bases, leaving 20 bases between the germline ends. The CDR3 totals 16 residues. The CDR3 bases are TGTGCCAGCAGTTTGCGGAGGGGGCGGTATTTGCATGAGCAGTTCTTC. It encodes CASSLRRGRYLHEQFF.